This is a list of T cell receptor beta chains from one sample in a study of CD4 and CD8 cells across lung adenocarcinoma regions. TCRdb independently ran MiXCR on the PCR reads; one entry per CDR3 protein. The data contain about 5,000 distinct CDR3 sequences, about 49% of them singletons. The sample taken for sequencing was CD4+ T cells from the margin of a lung tumor. These receptors were collected from a female donor with lung adenocarcinoma. The CD4 and CD8 labels of this study may be unreliable. The CDR3 runs from the conserved cysteine through the conserved F or W. Each record gives: V gene, clone size, J gene, CDR3 length, CDR3 protein. Clone size is shown for a subset of rows, as once, few, many or a class of expanded clone.

>TRBV4-1|.|.|14
CASSQEGYSYEQYF
>TRBV4-2|.|TRBJ2-1|17
CASSQEDYRGLGNEQFF
>TRBV6-1|few|TRBJ2-1|15
CASSPGQGVYNEQFF
>TRBV25-1|.|TRBJ2-3|17
CASSVGFVRGRTDTQYF
>TRBV11-3|.|TRBJ2-1|12
CASSLVYNEQFF
>TRBV6-1|large|.|16
CASSEPSGEGEETQYF
>TRBV7-2|many|TRBJ2-1|17
CASSLARVRVAYNEQFF
>TRBV12-3/TRBV12-4|medium-sized|.|15
CASSLFPDMWETQYF
>TRBV11-2|.|TRBJ2-5|15
CARGLGGGDADTQYF
>TRBV11-3|many|TRBJ2-1|15
CASSHPDGRFNEQFF
>TRBV6-1|medium-sized|TRBJ1-5|14
CASSEGQGDQPQHF
>TRBV7-8|.|TRBJ2-2|17
CASRTPPGEFGTGELFF
>TRBV25-1|few|TRBJ1-1|17
CASSELTPQGQNTEAFF
>TRBV2|.|TRBJ2-1|13
CASGQTGWPEQFF
>TRBV10-2|.|TRBJ2-3|12
CASSETKNMQYF